This T cell receptor (beta chain) is from a study of blood T cells in healthy people across ages (dated by TCRdb to the mid-2010s). In the study overall: In model experiments, roughly one uniquely barcoded TCR beta cDNA molecule per two T cells was captured by template switching. Using deep sequencing normalized with unique cDNA molecular identifiers, the study measured how TCR beta repertoire diversity changes with age. Donors were grouped into four age groups: young (average about 15 years), middle-aged (around 39), aged (approximately 58) and long-lived (over 80). Donors of different ages were randomly distributed across sequencing lanes to avoid experimental bias. For two donors (one aged 18 to 29 and one aged 80 or older), the study analyzed two additional independent replicas of 1 million unique cDNA reads from the same blood draw. General study outcomes and caveats: Observed TCR beta diversity per million T cells fell roughly linearly with age, and a significant reduction was already apparent by age about 43. Because profiling used bulk unsorted PBMCs, naive and antigen-experienced compartments could not be compared conclusively. Estimates of total diversity based on one million sequenced T cells were regarded as lower bounds and as underestimates. Because the CMV infection status of the donors was unknown, age-related changes in expanded clonotypes may potentially have been confounded. A strong correlation was found between observed TCR beta diversity and the percentage of naive T cells measured by flow cytometry. Compared with the aged group, the long-lived group had more naive CD4+ T cells, fewer expanded clones and increased TCR diversity, suggesting age selection.

This clonotype was found many times. Its recognized antigen is unknown. Per-base qualities were not stored, and no clone one base away is much larger. Counted from cysteine to phenylalanine, this CDR3 has 18 amino acids. Just the 54-base CDR3 DNA is kept, in frame starting at base 1. Reading the germline V gene gives CDR1 SGHTA and CDR2 FQGNSA. Here V drops 5 bases and J drops 1 base, and the junction holds 15 bases not matched to any gene. Library creation used 5' RACE. The sequencing machine was an Illumina HiSeq 2500. A second PCR of about 6 to 11 cycles was run with a J-beta primer mix and a sample-barcoded 5' primer. A template-switch 5' adaptor carrying 12 random nucleotides introduced a unique molecular identifier onto each TCR beta cDNA molecule. Each sample yielded at least 3 million CDR3-containing paired-end reads. First-strand cDNA synthesis was performed from all RNA using the Mint cDNA synthesis kit, with priming by a TRBC-specific oligonucleotide. All cDNA was treated with uracil-DNA glycosylase and then went through a first 18-cycle PCR with the universal primers M1SS and BC2_uni_R. As for the original processing: For normalization, 1 million high-quality reads, each with a distinct molecular identifier, were randomly selected from each sample. Reads with shared molecular identifiers were discarded instead of being binned into consensus sequences. MiTCR, with a Q25 quality threshold and the strictest error-elimination algorithm, was used for CDR3 identification, clonotype clustering and error correction. A nonparametric unseen species model with Euler transformation was used to estimate a lower bound on total TCR beta diversity. TCRdb redid the processing of the public reads, applying fastp at Q25 and MiXCR, and retained in-frame beta chains. Every entry covers one CDR3 protein and lists the most common genes and DNA from its rows. The V and J calls were not made by the authors but by TCRdb's processing. This sample is represented by fewer than 950,000 distinct CDR3 sequences; less than 70% of them were singletons. The leading ten clones occupy roughly two fifths of the sample.

Donors were a few dozen systemically healthy Caucasian individuals from Russia aged 6 to 90 years. Each donor gave ten milliliters of peripheral blood, collected into EDTA-treated Vacutainer tubes. Ficoll-Paque density-gradient centrifugation was used to isolate PBMCs, with at least 6.5 million per sample. Trizol reagent was used to extract total RNA from the PBMCs, yielding at least 6 micrograms per sample. For every donor, an aliquot of PBMCs went through flow cytometry to measure the percentages of naive CD45RAhigh/CD27high T cells. The specimen sequenced was blood. The receptor was isolated from a man at least 80 years old in good health. The rearrangement combines TRBV7-2 with TRBJ2-7, with 9 central nucleotides matching TRBD2. The nucleotide sequence is TGTGCCAGCAGCCCTATGACTAGCGGAAAGGGGGGGTCCTACGAGCAGTACTTC. Translated, it reads CASSPMTSGKGGSYEQYF.